The clone carrying this T cell receptor (beta chain) was seen only a few times. TCRdb redid the calling of the RT-PCR reads with MiXCR, one entry per CDR3 protein. The table has fewer than 800,000 distinct CDR3 sequences, 13% to 15% seen once. Losses at the gene ends were 0 bases for V and 2 bases for J; bases not matched to a gene: 4. CDR1 is LNHNV and CDR2 is YYDKDF in the germline V gene (reference sequence). CDR3 size: 16 residues. The sample comprised memory CD4+ T cells from blood. The sequence derives from a female donor in good health, serving as a healthy control. The J gene is TRBJ2-5, the V gene TRBV15, with 9 bases matching TRBD2. CDR3 amino acids: CATSREGGGVQETQYF. In DNA form, the CDR3 reads TGTGCCACCAGCAGAGAGGGCGGGGGGGTACAAGAGACCCAGTACTTC.